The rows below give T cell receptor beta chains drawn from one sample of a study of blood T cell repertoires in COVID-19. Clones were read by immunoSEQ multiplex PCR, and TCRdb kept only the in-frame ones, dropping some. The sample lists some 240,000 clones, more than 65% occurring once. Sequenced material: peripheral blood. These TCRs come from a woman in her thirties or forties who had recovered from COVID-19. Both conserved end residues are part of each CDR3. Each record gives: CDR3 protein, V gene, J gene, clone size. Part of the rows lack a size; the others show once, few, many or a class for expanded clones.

CDR3 protein: CASSEYNSPLHF
V gene: TRBV11-1
J gene: TRBJ1-6
clone size: -

CDR3 protein: CASSPRQVSQETQYF
V gene: TRBV18
J gene: TRBJ2-5
clone size: -

CDR3 protein: CASSFRQGAGEQYF
V gene: TRBV7-2
J gene: TRBJ2-7
clone size: -

CDR3 protein: CASTTFAGGPDTQYF
V gene: TRBV7-2
J gene: TRBJ2-3
clone size: -

CDR3 protein: CASSDFDRLTEAFF
V gene: TRBV25-1
J gene: TRBJ1-1
clone size: -

CDR3 protein: CASSFTGTLGGNTIYF
V gene: TRBV7-2
J gene: TRBJ1-3
clone size: -

CDR3 protein: CASSGQDRGHSEF
V gene: TRBV2
J gene: TRBJ1-1
clone size: -

CDR3 protein: CASSPSDSYGEQYF
V gene: TRBV23-1
J gene: TRBJ2-7
clone size: -

CDR3 protein: CASSPAGTAKETQYF
V gene: TRBV11-2
J gene: TRBJ2-5
clone size: -

CDR3 protein: CASSFFRAANTGELFF
V gene: TRBV11-2
J gene: TRBJ2-2
clone size: -

CDR3 protein: CATSRGGIAGGELFF
V gene: TRBV15
J gene: TRBJ2-2
clone size: few

CDR3 protein: CASRDTANYGYTF
V gene: TRBV6-5
J gene: TRBJ1-2
clone size: -

CDR3 protein: CSVTRGMNTEAFF
V gene: TRBV29-1
J gene: TRBJ1-1
clone size: once

CDR3 protein: CASSLMAGANYGYTF
V gene: TRBV5-5
J gene: TRBJ1-2
clone size: -

CDR3 protein: CASSLVYGTGNTIYF
V gene: TRBV7-2
J gene: TRBJ1-3
clone size: -

CDR3 protein: CASSLGYRTEVEKLFF
V gene: TRBV7-2
J gene: TRBJ1-4
clone size: -

CDR3 protein: CATSDPGTSGTDTQYF
V gene: TRBV24-1
J gene: TRBJ2-3
clone size: -

CDR3 protein: CASSHTSGGGGETQYF
V gene: TRBV3-1/TRBV3-2
J gene: TRBJ2-5
clone size: -

CDR3 protein: CASLGGARTDTQYF
V gene: TRBV2
J gene: TRBJ2-3
clone size: -

CDR3 protein: CASSPHAAALGEKLFF
V gene: TRBV9
J gene: TRBJ1-4
clone size: once

CDR3 protein: CASSLSSGANVLTF
V gene: TRBV7-2
J gene: TRBJ2-6
clone size: -

CDR3 protein: CASSPGGPGYEQYF
V gene: TRBV28
J gene: TRBJ2-7
clone size: -

CDR3 protein: CASSPGSGLHEKLFF
V gene: TRBV7-8
J gene: TRBJ1-4
clone size: -

CDR3 protein: CSAGQGRGYTF
V gene: TRBV29-1
J gene: TRBJ1-2
clone size: few

CDR3 protein: CASSIGQGAWNTEAFF
V gene: TRBV19
J gene: TRBJ1-1
clone size: -

CDR3 protein: CASSTPPGGSPLHF
V gene: TRBV19
J gene: TRBJ1-6
clone size: once

CDR3 protein: CSVVDRETEAFF
V gene: TRBV29-1
J gene: TRBJ1-1
clone size: few

CDR3 protein: CASSHTISGGYGYTF
V gene: TRBV3-1/TRBV3-2
J gene: TRBJ1-2
clone size: -